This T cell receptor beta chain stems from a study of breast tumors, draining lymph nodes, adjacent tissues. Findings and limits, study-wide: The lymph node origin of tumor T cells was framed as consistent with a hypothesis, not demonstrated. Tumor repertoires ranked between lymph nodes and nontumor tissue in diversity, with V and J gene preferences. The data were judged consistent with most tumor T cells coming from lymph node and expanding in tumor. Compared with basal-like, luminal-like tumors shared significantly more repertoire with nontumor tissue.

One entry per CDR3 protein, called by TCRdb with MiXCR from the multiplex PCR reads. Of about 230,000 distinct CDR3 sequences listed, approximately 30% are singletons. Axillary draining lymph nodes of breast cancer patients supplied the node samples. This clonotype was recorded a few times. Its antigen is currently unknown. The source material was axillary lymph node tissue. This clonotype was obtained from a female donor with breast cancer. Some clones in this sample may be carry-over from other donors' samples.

Here the CDR3 reads CASSLWGQGLQETQYF. The CDR3 nucleotides read TGTGCCAGCAGTTTATGGGGGCAAGGGCTCCAAGAGACCCAGTACTTC. The gene calls are TRBV28 and TRBJ2-5; perhaps TRBD1 as D (5 bases). V was trimmed by 0 bases and J by 1 base, leaving 12 bases between them. Germline V CDR1 and CDR2: MDHEN, SYDVKM. The CDR3 contains 16 residues. Combining the CDR3 with reference TRBV28 and TRBJ2-5 gives the whole variable domain DVKVTQSSRYLVKRTGEKVFLECVQDMDHENMFWYRQDPGLGLRLIYFSYDVKMKEKGDIPEGYSVSREKKERFSLILESASTNQTSMYLCASSLWGQGLQETQYFGPGTRLLVL.